Included here is one TCR beta chain sequence, with context. The antigen is undetermined. This sample stems from a study of response to subunit inactivated influenza vaccine. Study-wide results and caveats: Each seasonal flu vaccination may recruit only limited new T cells, authors suggested.

TCRdb analysed the RT-PCR reads with MiXCR anew, one entry per CDR3 protein. The sample records roughly 710,000 distinct CDR3 sequences, 14% being singletons. Trimming cost V 2 bases and J 6 bases, with 13 bases left between them. The CDR3 runs 13 residues. The germline V gene has CDR1 GTSNPN and CDR2 SVGIG (reference sequence). Material: PBMCs from blood, obtained about 14 days before vaccination. This sequence joins TRBV30 and TRBJ1-2, with TRBD1 as a possible D gene (5 bases). This TCR came from a man over 45 who received an inactivated influenza vaccine. In nucleotides, the CDR3 is TGTGCCTGGAGTTCGGGACTTATGGATGGCTACACCTTC. This sequence encodes CAWSSGLMDGYTF. Filled out from reference TRBV30 and TRBJ1-2, the complete variable domain reads SQTIHQWPATLVQPVGSPLSLECTVEGTSNPNLYWYRQAAGRGLQLLFYSVGIGQISSEVPQNLSASRPQDRQFILSSKKLLLSDSGFYLCAWSSGLMDGYTFGSGTRLTVV.